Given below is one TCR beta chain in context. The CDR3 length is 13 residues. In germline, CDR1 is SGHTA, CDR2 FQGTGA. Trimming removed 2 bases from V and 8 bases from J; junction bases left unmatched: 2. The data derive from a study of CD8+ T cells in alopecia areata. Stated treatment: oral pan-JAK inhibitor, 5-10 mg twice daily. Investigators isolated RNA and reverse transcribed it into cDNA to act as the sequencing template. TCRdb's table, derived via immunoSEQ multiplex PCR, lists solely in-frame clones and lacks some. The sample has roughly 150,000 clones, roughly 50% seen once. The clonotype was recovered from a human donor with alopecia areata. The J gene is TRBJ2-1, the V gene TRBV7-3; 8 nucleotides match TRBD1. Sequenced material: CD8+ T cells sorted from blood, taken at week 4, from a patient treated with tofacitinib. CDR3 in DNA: TGTGCCAGCAGCTTACAGGGGGCCGATGAGCAGTTCTTC. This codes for CASSLQGADEQFF.